The 30 T cell receptor beta chains below were found in one sample sequenced in a study of shared clonotypes between healthy human individuals (dated by TCRdb to 2018 to 2020). Library creation used the immunoSEQ multiplex PCR assay. Not all clones reach the TCRdb copy of this immuneACCESS table, which keeps in-frame sequences only. Checked studies attribute under half of the gap to unresolved V genes and leave the rest unexplained. The sample data list about 1,900,000 clones, and about 94% of these were observed just once. The ten largest clones take up 1% to 1.5% of the sample. CD8 naive samples were CD45RO-negative cells positively selected for CCR7, giving a CD45RA+CCR7+ population that excluded TemRA cells. The sample consisted of naive CD8+ T cells sorted from blood. Interpreted using the paper, the cell subset or site label stands for: CD45RA+CCR7+. These receptors originate from a man aged 18 to 30 in good health.

The V gene is TRBV5-6, the J gene TRBJ1-1; D ambiguous. Germline V gives CDR1 SGHDT, CDR2 YYEEEE. CDR3 length: 15 residues. Trimming took 3 bases from V and 0 from J, leaving 12 bases between them. The CDR3 DNA reads TGTGCCAGCAGCTACCCCGCGGGGATGAACACTGAAGCTTTCTTT. This sequence encodes CASSYPAGMNTEAFF.

V is TRBV11-2 and J is TRBJ1-1, with 8 nucleotides matching TRBD1. The CDR3 extends over 13 amino acids. Germline V lookup: CDR1 SGHAT, CDR2 FQNNGV. V lost 4 bases to trimming and J lost 10 bases; unmatched junction nucleotides: 8. Written as DNA, the CDR3 is TGTGCCAGCAGCTCGTCCGACAGGGGTCGAGCTTTCTTT. Translated, it gives CASSSSDRGRAFF.

CDR3 residues: CASSLLAGTNTGELFF. CDR3 coding DNA: TGTGCCAGCAGCTTACTAGCGGGTACGAACACCGGGGAGCTGTTTTTT. The chain recombines TRBV7-8 with TRBJ2-2; 8 positions match TRBD2. This CDR3 comprises 16 residues. The ends lost 2 bases at V and 0 bases at J; junction bases unmatched: 2. Germline V gene sequence: CDR1 SGHVS, CDR2 FQNEAQ.

V is TRBV2 and J is TRBJ2-1; D is uncertain. The ends were cut back, 8 bases at V and 9 bases at J, with 14 bases in the middle. Per the germline V gene, CDR1 is SNHLY and CDR2 is FYNNEI. CDR3 length equals 12 residues. CDR3: CASVGLGGEQFF. In DNA, the CDR3 is TGTGCCAGCGTAGGCTTAGGCGGTGAGCAGTTCTTC.

This chain joins TRBV30 and TRBJ2-1, with D maybe TRBD1 (7 bases). The V gene's germline CDR1 is GTSNPN and CDR2 SVGIG (reference sequence). CDR3 length: 16 residues. Trimming removed 4 bases from V and 7 bases from J, with 23 bases in between. The CDR3 here is CAWTYYDREVGNEQFF. Written as DNA, the CDR3 is TGTGCCTGGACCTACTACGACAGGGAGGTGGGTAATGAGCAGTTCTTC.

This clone was counted once. The V and J genes are TRBV10-3 and TRBJ2-7; 10 nucleotides agree with TRBD1. The CDR3 is 13 residues long. J gave up 5 bases and V 8 bases, and 6 bases lay outside the gene matches. CDR1 is ENHRY and CDR2 is SYGVKD in the germline V gene. CDR3: CAIPDRGRNEQYF. DNA for the CDR3: TGTGCCATCCCCGACAGGGGGCGAAACGAGCAGTACTTC.

The chain uses TRBV10-2 and TRBJ2-7; 9 bases line up with TRBD1. Germline V lookup: CDR1 WSHSY, CDR2 SAAADI. The J segment lost 1 base and the V segment lost 8 bases, leaving 9 bases of the junction unmatched. CDR3 size: 15 residues. The DNA for the CDR3 is TGCGCCAGCCTAATACCCGGGACAGGGTCCTACGAGCAGTACTTC. Translating gives CASLIPGTGSYEQYF.

The chain couples TRBV4-2 to TRBJ2-7; unclear D gene. Germline lookup yields CDR1 LGHNA and CDR2 YNFKEQ. CDR3 length equals 15 residues. The V end lost 4 bases, the J end lost 0 bases, and 13 bases lay between the germline ends. The CDR3 is CASSPYTETSYEQYF. The DNA for the CDR3 is TGTGCCAGCAGCCCATATACAGAAACCTCCTACGAGCAGTACTTC.

The V and J genes are TRBV20-1 and TRBJ2-5; no clear D. The V and J ends lost 0 bases and 7 bases respectively, with 6 bases between them. The length of the CDR3 is 11 residues. Germline V lookup: CDR1 DFQATT, CDR2 SNEGSKA (reference sequence). This CDR3 is CSARDHGTQYF. The CDR3 DNA sequence: TGCAGTGCTAGAGATCACGGGACCCAGTACTTC.

J is TRBJ2-1 and V is TRBV7-6, with 7 bases lining up with TRBD2. The CDR3 is 16 amino acids. CDR1 is SGHVS, CDR2 FNYEAQ, per germline. The V and J ends lost 0 bases and 5 bases, in that order; junction bases with no gene match: 7. The CDR3 sequence: CASSLASGTTHNEQFF. The CDR3 DNA sequence: TGTGCCAGCAGCTTAGCTTCGGGGACTACCCACAATGAGCAGTTCTTC.

This clone was seen once. The chain couples TRBV30 to TRBJ1-2; TRBD1 is a possible D gene (6 bases). The V end was cut by 5 bases, the J end by 9 bases, with 16 bases between. From germline, CDR1 is GTSNPN and CDR2 SVGIG (reference sequence). The CDR3 has 12 amino acids. This chain's CDR3 is CAWDGGQGSYTF. CDR3 bases: TGTGCCTGGGACGGAGGGCAGGGGAGCTACACCTTC.

The V and J genes are TRBV29-1 and TRBJ2-7; a weak D match, TRBD1 (6 bases). There are 13 residues in the CDR3. V lost 7 bases and J 0 bases, leaving 13 bases between the germline ends. CDR1 SQVTM and CDR2 ANQGSEA come from the germline V gene. The CDR3 DNA follows: TGCAGCGGCCGGGACACCCACTCCTACGAGCAGTACTTC. Translating it yields CSGRDTHSYEQYF.

This clone was recorded once. V is TRBV6-1 and J is TRBJ2-7, with TRBD1 as a possible D gene (6 bases). V was trimmed by 1 base and J by 3 bases, leaving 16 bases between them. CDR1 and CDR2 from the germline V gene are MNHNS and SASEGT. There are 16 residues in the CDR3. CDR3 nucleotide sequence: TGTGCCAGCAGTGAAGGGGTTCGACCAGGGGACTACGAGCAGTACTTC. As protein: CASSEGVRPGDYEQYF.

This chain uses TRBV2 with TRBJ1-6; D is perhaps TRBD1 (5 bases). The V gene's germline CDR1 is SNHLY and CDR2 FYNNEI. The CDR3 runs 14 residues. The V gene lost 2 bases and the J gene lost 9 bases, with 11 bases spanning the gap. As DNA, the CDR3 is TGTGCCAGCAGTGAATGGCAGGGAGGTTCACCCCTCCACTTT. Translation gives CASSEWQGGSPLHF.

This chain uses TRBV7-3 with TRBJ1-1; D is perhaps TRBD1 (5 bases). CDR3 length: 14 residues. Germline values: CDR1 SGHTA, CDR2 FQGTGA. V lost 4 bases, J lost 7 bases, and 16 bases lay in between. The CDR3 DNA reads TGTGCCAGCAGCTCGTACGCCGGGACGGGTGAAGCTTTCTTT. Translating gives CASSSYAGTGEAFF.

This rearrangement joins TRBV11-2 to TRBJ2-4, with D perhaps given as TRBD1 or TRBD2 (5 bases each). CDR3 length equals 15 residues. The ends were cut back, 3 bases at V and 7 bases at J, with 16 bases in the middle. Germline CDR1 SGHAT, CDR2 FQNNGV. The CDR3 here is CASSLGPGLGNIQYF. In nucleotides, the CDR3 is TGTGCCAGCAGCTTGGGACCCGGTCTGGGGAACATTCAGTACTTC. Full variable domain (rest looked up from reference TRBV11-2 and TRBJ2-4): EAGVAQSPRYKIIEKRQSVAFWCNPISGHATLYWYQQILGQGPKLLIQFQNNGVVDDSQLPKDRFSAERLKGVDSTLKIQPAKLEDSAVYLCASSLGPGLGNIQYFGAGTRLSVL.

The chain recombines TRBV14 with TRBJ2-5; the D gene could be TRBD1 or TRBD2 (5 bases each). The CDR3 runs to 14 residues. The V end lost 0 bases, the J end lost 5 bases, and 10 bases lay between the germline ends. Per the germline V gene, CDR1 is SGHDN and CDR2 is FVKESK. Here the CDR3 DNA reads TGTGCCAGCAGCCAAGAGCGATGGGGGGAGACCCAGTACTTC. This translates into CASSQERWGETQYF.

V usage is TRBV5-1 and J usage is TRBJ2-7, with D possibly matching TRBD2 (6 bases). V gave up 4 bases and J gave up 0 bases, with 14 bases separating them. The germline gives CDR1 SGHRS, CDR2 YFSETQ. The CDR3 runs to 15 residues. CDR3 DNA sequence: TGCGCCAGCAGCGGTTCGGGACTCTACTCCTACGAGCAGTACTTC. This codes for CASSGSGLYSYEQYF.

The CDR3 protein is CASSFLTATEDNEQFF. The CDR3 nucleotides are TGTGCCAGCAGCTTCTTGACAGCGACTGAAGACAATGAGCAGTTCTTC. The chain is built from TRBV7-2 and TRBJ2-1, with D maybe TRBD1 (5 bases). This CDR3 region has 16 residues. Between the trimmed V and J ends, which lost 3 bases and 5 bases, there was a span of 17 bases. Germline V gene sequence: CDR1 SGHTA, CDR2 FQGNSA.

This chain connects TRBV30 to TRBJ2-3; a possible D gene is TRBD2 (6 bases). V lost 0 bases to trimming and J lost 6 bases, with 13 bases between them. Germline CDR1 is GTSNPN and CDR2 is SVGIG (reference sequence). The CDR3 sequence is 14 residues long. CDR3 residues: CAWSVGGTGDTQYF. In nucleotides, the CDR3 is TGTGCCTGGAGTGTGGGCGGGACGGGGGATACGCAGTATTTT.

This chain connects TRBV4-1 to TRBJ2-2; D remains ambiguous. This CDR3 comprises 13 residues. CDR1 MGHRA and CDR2 YSYEKL come from the germline V gene. Trimming pared 4 bases from V and 5 bases from J, leaving 8 bases between. The CDR3 DNA reads as TGCGCCAGCAGCCGGAGTAGAACCGGGGAGCTGTTTTTT. It translates to CASSRSRTGELFF.

The chain links TRBV7-9 to TRBJ2-7, with D perhaps being TRBD1 or TRBD2 (5 bases each). Germline V CDR1 and CDR2: SEHNR, FQNEAQ (reference sequence). The germline V and J ends were trimmed by 1 base and 2 bases, with 15 bases remaining between them. The CDR3 extends over 16 amino acids. The CDR3 region has the DNA TGTGCCAGCAGCTTAGTGTCGGGGACGTTAACCTACGAGCAGTACTTC. This encodes CASSLVSGTLTYEQYF. Variable domain in full (rest from reference TRBV7-9 and TRBJ2-7): DTGVSQNPRHKITKRGQNVTFRCDPISEHNRLYWYRQTLGQGPEFLTYFQNEAQLEKSRLLSDRFSAERPKGSFSTLEIQRTEQGDSAMYLCASSLVSGTLTYEQYFGPGTRLTVT.

Only one count was recorded for this clone. J is TRBJ2-7 and V is TRBV27; TRBD2 is a possible D gene (6 bases). The CDR3 loop spans 15 amino acids. The V end was cut by 5 bases, the J end by 9 bases, with 23 bases between. CDR1 is MNHEY and CDR2 is SMNVEV in the germline V gene (reference sequence). CDR3 protein: CASSPSGSPSMSQYF. The CDR3 DNA reads TGTGCCAGCAGTCCTTCCGGGAGCCCATCGATGTCGCAGTACTTC.

The chain joins TRBV29-1 to TRBJ2-7; weak D call: TRBD2 (5 bases). V lost 1 base and J lost 6, with 10 bases in between. CDR3 size: 12 residues. Germline CDR1 is SQVTM and CDR2 is ANQGSEA. In nucleotides, the CDR3 is TGCAGCGTTGAAGGCGTGGGAGTCGAGCAGTACTTC. This translates into CSVEGVGVEQYF.

Written as DNA, the CDR3 is TGCGCCAGCAGCCCGGAGGTGGGGAGCTCCTACGAGCAGTACTTC. It encodes CASSPEVGSSYEQYF. The chain has TRBV5-1 and TRBJ2-7; possibly TRBD2 for D (5 bases). Per germline, CDR1 SGHRS and CDR2 YFSETQ. V lost 4 bases to trimming and J lost 0 bases, with 14 bases between them. This CDR3 comprises 15 residues.

The chain links TRBV4-3 to TRBJ2-1; maybe TRBD2 (6 bases). V was clipped by 0 bases and J by 7 bases, with 13 bases between them. The CDR3 extends over 15 amino acids. The V gene's germline CDR1 is LGHNA and CDR2 YSLEER. CDR3 in DNA: TGCGCCAGCAGCCAAGATAGGGCTAGCGATAATGAGCAGTTCTTC. It codes for CASSQDRASDNEQFF.

The chain is built from TRBV9 and TRBJ2-7; 8 bases are a match to TRBD2. The V gene's germline CDR1 is SGDLS and CDR2 YYNGEE. This CDR3 is built from 16 residues. V lost 0 bases and J lost 4; bases outside the gene matches: 9. This chain's CDR3 is CASSVDSGNLYYEQYF. CDR3 coding DNA: TGTGCCAGCAGCGTAGATAGCGGGAACCTGTATTACGAGCAGTACTTC.

A remark on this clone: At one end, the junction sequence differs from germline, possibly due to a read error. The gene calls are TRBV7-7 and TRBJ2-7, with D possibly being TRBD2 (5 bases). Germline-derived CDR1 and CDR2 are SSHAT and FNYEAQ (reference sequence). The CDR3 has 13 amino acids. The CDR3 spells CASSLAHDYEQYF. In nucleotides, the CDR3 is TGTGCTAGCAGCTTAGCGCACGACTACGAGCAGTACTTC.

The chain couples TRBV30 to TRBJ2-3; TRBD2 aligns across 7 bases. J was trimmed by 3 bases and V by 6 bases; bases with no gene match: 9. This CDR3 has 14 amino acids. In germline, CDR1 is GTSNPN, CDR2 SVGIG (reference sequence). For the CDR3, the DNA is TGTGCCTGCCGGGAGGCTGGAGGGACAGATACGCAGTATTTT. Protein: CACREAGGTDTQYF.

This clone was seen only once. The chain joins TRBV28 to TRBJ2-1; D may be TRBD2 (5 bases). Germline CDR1 and CDR2: MDHEN and SYDVKM. Trimming left V 5 bases short and J 3 bases short, with 14 bases between. The CDR3 extends over 15 amino acids. The CDR3 loop is CASSTTPGSYNEQFF. The CDR3, as DNA: TGTGCCAGCAGTACGACTCCGGGAAGCTACAATGAGCAGTTCTTC. Complete variable domain (other parts from reference TRBV28 and TRBJ2-1): DVKVTQSSRYLVKRTGEKVFLECVQDMDHENMFWYRQDPGLGLRLIYFSYDVKMKEKGDIPEGYSVSREKKERFSLILESASTNQTSMYLCASSTTPGSYNEQFFGPGTRLTVL.